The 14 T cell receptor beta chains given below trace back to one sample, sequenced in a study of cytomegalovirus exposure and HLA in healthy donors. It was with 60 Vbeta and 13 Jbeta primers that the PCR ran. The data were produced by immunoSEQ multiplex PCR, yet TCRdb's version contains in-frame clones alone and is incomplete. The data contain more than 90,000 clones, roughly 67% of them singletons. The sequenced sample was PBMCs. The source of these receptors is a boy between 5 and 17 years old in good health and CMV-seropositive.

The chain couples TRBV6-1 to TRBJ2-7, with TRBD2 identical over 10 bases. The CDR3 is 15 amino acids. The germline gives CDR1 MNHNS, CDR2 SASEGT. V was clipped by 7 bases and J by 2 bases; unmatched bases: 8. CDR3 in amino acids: CASILSGRTTYEQYF. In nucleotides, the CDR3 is TGTGCCAGCATCCTTAGCGGGAGGACTACCTACGAGCAGTACTTC.

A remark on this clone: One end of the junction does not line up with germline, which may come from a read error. Here the CDR3 reads CASSVGTQGVFRQPQNF. The CDR3 bases are TGTGCCAGCAGCGTGGGGACCCAGGGGGTTTTCCGTCAGCCCCAGAATTTT. The chain carries TRBV5-8 and TRBJ1-5, with TRBD1 matching 7 bases. The CDR3 has 17 residues. The germline CDR1 and CDR2 sequences are SGHTS and YDEGEE.

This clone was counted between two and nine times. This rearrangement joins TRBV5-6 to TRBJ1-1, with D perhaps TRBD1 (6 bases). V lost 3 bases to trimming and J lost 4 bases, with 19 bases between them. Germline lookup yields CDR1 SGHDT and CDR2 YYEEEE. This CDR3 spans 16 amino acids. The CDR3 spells CASSWRGNGGATEAFF. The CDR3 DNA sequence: TGTGCCAGCAGCTGGAGAGGGAACGGGGGGGCCACTGAAGCTTTCTTT.

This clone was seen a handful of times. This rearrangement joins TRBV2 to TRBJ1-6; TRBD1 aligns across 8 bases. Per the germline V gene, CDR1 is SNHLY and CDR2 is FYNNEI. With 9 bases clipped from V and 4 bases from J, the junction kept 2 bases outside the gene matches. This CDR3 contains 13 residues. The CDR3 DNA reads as TGTGCCAGTAGGGACAGGTATAATTCACCCCTCCACTTT. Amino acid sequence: CASRDRYNSPLHF.

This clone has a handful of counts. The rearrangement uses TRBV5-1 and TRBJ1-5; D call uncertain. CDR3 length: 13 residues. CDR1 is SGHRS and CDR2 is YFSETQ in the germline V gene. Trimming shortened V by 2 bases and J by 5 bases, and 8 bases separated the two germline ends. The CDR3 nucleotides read TGCGCCAGCAGCTTTTCAGTCGATCAGCCCCAGCATTTT. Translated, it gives CASSFSVDQPQHF.

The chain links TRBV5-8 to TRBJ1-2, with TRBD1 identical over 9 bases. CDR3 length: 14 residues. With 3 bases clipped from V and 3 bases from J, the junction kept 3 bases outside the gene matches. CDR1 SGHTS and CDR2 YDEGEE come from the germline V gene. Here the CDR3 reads CASSYRTGDYGYTF. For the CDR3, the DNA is TGTGCCAGCAGCTACCGGACAGGGGACTATGGCTACACCTTC.

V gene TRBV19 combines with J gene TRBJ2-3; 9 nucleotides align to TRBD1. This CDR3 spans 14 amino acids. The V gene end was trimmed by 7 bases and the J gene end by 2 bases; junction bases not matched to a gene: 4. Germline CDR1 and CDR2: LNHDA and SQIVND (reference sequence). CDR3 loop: CASTPQGATDTQYF. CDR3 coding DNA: TGTGCCAGTACCCCACAGGGGGCCACAGATACGCAGTATTTT.

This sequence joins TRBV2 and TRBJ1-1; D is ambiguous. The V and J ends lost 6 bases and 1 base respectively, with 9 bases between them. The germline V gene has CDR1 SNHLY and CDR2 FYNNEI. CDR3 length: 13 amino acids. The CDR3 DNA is TGTGCCAGCAGCGCCAGTCGGAACACTGAAGCTTTCTTT. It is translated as CASSASRNTEAFF.

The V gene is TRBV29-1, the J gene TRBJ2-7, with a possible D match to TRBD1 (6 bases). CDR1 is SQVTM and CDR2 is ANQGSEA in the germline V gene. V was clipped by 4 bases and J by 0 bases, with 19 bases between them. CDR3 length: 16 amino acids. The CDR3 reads CSVGTLRTASSYEQYF. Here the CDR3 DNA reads TGCAGCGTTGGGACCTTGAGGACAGCAAGCTCCTACGAGCAGTACTTC.

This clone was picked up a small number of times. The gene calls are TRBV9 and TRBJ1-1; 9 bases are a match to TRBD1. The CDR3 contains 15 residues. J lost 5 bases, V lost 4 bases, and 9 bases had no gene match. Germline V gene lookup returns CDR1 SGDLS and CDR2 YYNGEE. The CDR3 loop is CASSTAGTGTTEAFF. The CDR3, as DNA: TGTGCCAGCAGCACGGCCGGGACAGGGACGACTGAAGCTTTCTTT.

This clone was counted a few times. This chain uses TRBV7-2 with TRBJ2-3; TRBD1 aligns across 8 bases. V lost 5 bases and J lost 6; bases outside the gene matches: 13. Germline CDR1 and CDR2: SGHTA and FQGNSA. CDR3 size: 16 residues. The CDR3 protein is CASSPQPDRGWDTQYF. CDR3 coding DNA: TGTGCCAGCAGCCCGCAACCCGACAGGGGATGGGATACGCAGTATTTT.

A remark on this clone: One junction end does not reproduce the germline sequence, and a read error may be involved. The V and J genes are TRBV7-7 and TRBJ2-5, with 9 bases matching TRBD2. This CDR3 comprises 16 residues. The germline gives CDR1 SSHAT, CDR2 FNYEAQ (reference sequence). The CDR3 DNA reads TGTGCTAGCAGTCTTATGGGCGGGAGGGGGCAAGAGACCCAGTACTTC. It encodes CASSLMGGRGQETQYF.

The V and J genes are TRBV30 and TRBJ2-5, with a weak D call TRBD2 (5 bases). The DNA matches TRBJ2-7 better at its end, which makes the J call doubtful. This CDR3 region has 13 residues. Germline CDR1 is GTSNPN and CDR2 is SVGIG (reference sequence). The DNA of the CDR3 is TGTGCCTGGAGTAGAGGGAACGTCTACGAGCAGTACTTC. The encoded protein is CAWSRGNVYEQYF.

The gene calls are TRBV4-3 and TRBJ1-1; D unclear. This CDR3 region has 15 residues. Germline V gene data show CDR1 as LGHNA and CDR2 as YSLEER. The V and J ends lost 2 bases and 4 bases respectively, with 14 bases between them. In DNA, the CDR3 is TGCGCCAGCAGCCAACTGGTGACTGGGAGCACTGAAGCTTTCTTT. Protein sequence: CASSQLVTGSTEAFF.